A selection of T cell receptor beta chains follows, all from one sample in a study of cytomegalovirus exposure and HLA in healthy donors. Profiling relied on immunoSEQ multiplex PCR, and the TCRdb table lists in-frame clones only, not all of them. The sample yields 95,000 to 150,000 clones, less than 75% seen once. Sequencing was performed on PBMCs. Source of these receptors: a woman between 40 and 55 years old in good health and CMV-seronegative. Each CDR3 is given with its conserved first and last residue. Fields, in order: D gene, J gene, V gene, clone size, CDR3 protein, CDR3 DNA. A D gene is named only where the DNA matches it firmly. Only part of the rows carry a size: once, few, many, or a class if the clone is expanded.

- | TRBJ1-1 | TRBV7-9 | few | CASSFGENTEAFF | TGTGCCAGCAGCTTCGGGGAGAACACTGAAGCTTTCTTT
TRBD2 | TRBJ2-7 | TRBV9 | - | CASSVEASGGGFPYEQYF | TGTGCCAGCAGCGTAGAGGCTAGCGGGGGGGGGTTCCCCTACGAGCAGTACTTC
- | TRBJ1-1 | TRBV4-2 | - | CASSPEGGFGNTEAFF | TGTGCCAGCAGCCCAGAGGGGGGGTTTGGGAACACTGAAGCTTTCTTT
TRBD2 | TRBJ2-1 | TRBV29-1 | - | CSATGTSWIDEQFF | TGCAGCGCTACCGGGACTAGCTGGATCGATGAGCAGTTCTTC
- | TRBJ2-1 | TRBV20-1 | - | CSATGTFEQFF | TGCAGTGCTACCGGGACATTTGAGCAGTTCTTC
TRBD1 | TRBJ1-3 | TRBV18 | - | CASSPFDRGPGNTIYF | TGTGCCAGCTCACCATTCGACAGGGGGCCTGGAAACACCATATATTTT
TRBD1 | TRBJ1-1 | TRBV5-4 | - | CASSLERQGQAFF | TGTGCCAGCAGCTTGGAACGACAGGGCCAAGCTTTCTTT
- | TRBJ2-1 | TRBV21-1 | - | CASSKVSPQAGKYNEQFF | TGTGCCAGCAGCAAAGTCTCGCCCCAAGCGGGGAAATACAATGAGCAGTTCTTC
- | TRBJ2-2 | TRBV29-1 | - | CSVVGGLMANTGELFF | TGCAGCGTTGTCGGGGGGCTAATGGCGAACACCGGGGAGCTGTTTTTT
TRBD1 | TRBJ2-6 | TRBV5-6 | - | CASSLSPGTGSSGANVLTF | TGTGCCAGCAGCTTGTCCCCCGGGACAGGGAGCTCTGGGGCCAACGTCCTGACTTTC
- | TRBJ2-7 | TRBV27 | - | CASSSGSSYEQYF | TGTGCCAGCTCTTCGGGGAGCTCCTACGAGCAGTACTTC
- | TRBJ2-2 | TRBV6-1 | - | CASSRTGVNTGELFF | TGTGCCAGCAGCCGAACGGGAGTGAACACCGGGGAGCTGTTTTTT
- | TRBJ1-4 | TRBV7-8 | - | CASSLGEGSEKLFF | TGTGCCAGCAGCTTAGGGGAGGGAAGTGAAAAACTGTTTTTT
TRBD2 | TRBJ2-5 | TRBV4-2 | few | CASSSRLAGGPRETQYF | TGTGCCAGCAGCTCAAGACTAGCGGGGGGGCCTCGGGAGACCCAGTACTTC
TRBD1 | TRBJ1-4 | TRBV6-1 | - | CASSGDRPGQLNEKLFF | TGTGCCAGCAGTGGAGATAGACCGGGACAGCTGAATGAAAAACTGTTTTTT
- | TRBJ1-4 | TRBV5-6 | - | CASSLGQLNEKLFF | TGTGCCAGCAGCTTGGGACAGCTTAATGAAAAACTGTTTTTT
TRBD2 | TRBJ2-2 | TRBV5-1 | - | CASSSPRGGKNTGELFF | TGCGCCAGCAGCTCCCCCCGGGGGGGGAAGAACACCGGGGAGCTGTTTTTT
TRBD1 | TRBJ2-5 | TRBV2 | - | CASSFGTGTETQYF | TGTGCCAGCAGCTTCGGGACAGGGACGGAGACCCAGTACTTC
- | TRBJ1-5 | TRBV20-1 | - | CSASETGPQHF | TGCAGTGCTAGTGAGACTGGGCCCCAGCATTTT
TRBD1 | TRBJ2-3 | TRBV11-2 | - | CASSFRQGVTDTQYF | TGTGCCAGCAGCTTTAGACAGGGGGTAACCGATACGCAGTATTTT
TRBD1 | TRBJ2-7 | TRBV7-2 | - | CASSLGAGGSYEQYF | TGTGCCAGCAGCTTAGGTGCAGGGGGCTCCTACGAGCAGTACTTC
TRBD1 | TRBJ1-6 | TRBV9 | - | CASSPADRGNSPLHF | TGTGCCAGCAGCCCAGCGGACAGGGGTAATTCACCCCTCCACTTT
TRBD1 | TRBJ2-7 | TRBV5-1 | - | CASSHGQGAYEQYF | TGCGCCAGCAGCCACGGACAGGGGGCATACGAGCAGTACTTC
- | TRBJ2-1 | TRBV2 | few | CASSEARDRNEQFF | TGTGCCAGCAGTGAAGCGAGGGATCGCAATGAGCAGTTCTTC
- | TRBJ2-3 | TRBV5-1 | - | CASSLVVGLGTDTQYF | TGCGCCAGCAGCTTGGTAGTGGGGCTGGGCACAGATACGCAGTATTTT
TRBD1 | TRBJ2-7 | TRBV18 | few | CASSRDRASAYEQYF | TGTGCCAGCTCCCGGGACAGGGCATCCGCCTACGAGCAGTACTTC
- | TRBJ1-6 | TRBV7-3 | - | CASRGDNSPLHF | TGTGCCAGCAGAGGGGATAATTCACCCCTCCACTTT
- | TRBJ2-5 | TRBV7-9 | - | CSSSLGAGFQETQYF | TGTTCCAGCAGCTTAGGAGCAGGGTTTCAGGAGACCCAGTACTTC
TRBD1 | TRBJ2-3 | TRBV27 | - | CASSNSPGGLPDTQYF | TGTGCCAGCAGCAACAGCCCAGGGGGTCTCCCAGATACGCAGTATTTT
TRBD2 | TRBJ2-3 | TRBV27 | once | CASSLGLAGIDTQYF | TGTGCCAGCAGTCTCGGGCTAGCGGGAATAGATACGCAGTATTTT
- | TRBJ1-1 | TRBV18 | - | CASSPSQRSTEAFF | TGTGCCAGCTCACCCTCCCAGCGGAGCACTGAAGCTTTCTTT
TRBD1 | TRBJ2-4 | TRBV2 | few | CASSGKGATKNIQYF | TGTGCCAGCAGTGGAAAGGGGGCGACCAAAAACATTCAGTACTTC
- | TRBJ2-7 | TRBV18 | - | CASSPPTVVYEQYF | TGTGCCAGCTCACCACCTACGGTGGTCTACGAGCAGTACTTC